This T cell receptor beta chain is drawn from a study of T-cell memory formation after mild COVID-19. Per germline, CDR1 SGHTA and CDR2 FQGNSA. V gave up 0 bases and J gave up 4 bases; unmatched junction bases: 7. This CDR3 spans 16 amino acids. TCRdb re-called the 5' RACE reads with MiXCR, one entry per CDR3 protein. The profile covers approximately 340,000 distinct CDR3 sequences, with 10% to 15% appearing a single time and roughly 23% taken by the ten largest. Ten or more counts support this clonotype. Material: PBMCs or a T cell subset sorted from them (not recorded which). This chain uses TRBV7-2 with TRBJ1-2; 8 bases are shared with TRBD1. The receptor's source is a young man who had mild COVID-19 (a few samples of this study predate the infection). Cell type and time point are not known. The CDR3 region has the DNA TGTGCCAGCAGCTTAGCGCAGGGGGCCGACCTCTATGGCTACACCTTC. Residues: CASSLAQGADLYGYTF.